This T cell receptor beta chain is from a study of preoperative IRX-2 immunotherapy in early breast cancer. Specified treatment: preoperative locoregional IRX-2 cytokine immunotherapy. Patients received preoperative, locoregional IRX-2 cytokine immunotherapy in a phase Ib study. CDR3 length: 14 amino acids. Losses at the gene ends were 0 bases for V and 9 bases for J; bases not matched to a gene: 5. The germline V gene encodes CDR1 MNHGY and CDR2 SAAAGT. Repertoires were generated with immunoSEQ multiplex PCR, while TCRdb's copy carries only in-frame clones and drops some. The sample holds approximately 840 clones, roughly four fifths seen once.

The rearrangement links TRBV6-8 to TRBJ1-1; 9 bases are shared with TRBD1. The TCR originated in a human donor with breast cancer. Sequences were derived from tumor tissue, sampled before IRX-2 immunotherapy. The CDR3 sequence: CASSYSTGGFQAFF. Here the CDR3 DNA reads TGTGCCAGCAGTTACTCAACAGGGGGCTTTCAAGCTTTCTTT.